Here is one T cell receptor beta chain with its context. The germline CDR1 and CDR2 sequences are PRHDT and FYEKMQ (reference sequence). V shed 4 bases, J shed 3 bases, and the junction held 3 bases outside the gene matches. The CDR3 length is 13 residues. The data derive from a study of siplizumab effects on memory and regulatory T cells. Repertoires were generated with immunoSEQ multiplex PCR, while TCRdb's copy carries only in-frame clones and drops some. The table lists approximately 46,000 clones, about 93% of them singletons. The sample was CD8+ T cells sorted from blood. The chain joins TRBV13 to TRBJ2-7, with 7 bases that match TRBD1. The TCR was taken from a human donor in good health. The CDR3 loop is CASSYRGDYEQYF. Written as DNA, the CDR3 is TGTGCCAGCAGCTACAGGGGAGACTACGAGCAGTACTTC.